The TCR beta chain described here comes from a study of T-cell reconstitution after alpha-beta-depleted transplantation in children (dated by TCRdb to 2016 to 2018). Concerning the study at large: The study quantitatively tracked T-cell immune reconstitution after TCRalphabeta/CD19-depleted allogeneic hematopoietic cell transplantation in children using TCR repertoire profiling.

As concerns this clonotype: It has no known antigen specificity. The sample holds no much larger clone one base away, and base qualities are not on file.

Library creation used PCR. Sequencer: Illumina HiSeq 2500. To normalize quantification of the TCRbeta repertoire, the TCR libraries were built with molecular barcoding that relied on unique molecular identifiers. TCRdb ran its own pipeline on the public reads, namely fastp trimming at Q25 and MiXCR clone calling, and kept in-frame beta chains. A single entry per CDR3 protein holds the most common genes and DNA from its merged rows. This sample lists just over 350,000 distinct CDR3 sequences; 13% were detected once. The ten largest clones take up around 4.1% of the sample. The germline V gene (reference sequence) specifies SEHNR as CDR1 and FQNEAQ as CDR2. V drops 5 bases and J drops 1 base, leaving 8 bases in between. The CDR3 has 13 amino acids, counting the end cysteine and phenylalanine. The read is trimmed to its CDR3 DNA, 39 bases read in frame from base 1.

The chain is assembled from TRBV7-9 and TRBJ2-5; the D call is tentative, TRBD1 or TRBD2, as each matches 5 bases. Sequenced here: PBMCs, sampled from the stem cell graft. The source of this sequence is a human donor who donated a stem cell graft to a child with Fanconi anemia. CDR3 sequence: CASSGDGQETQYF. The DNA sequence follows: TGTGCCAGCAGCGGGGACGGCCAAGAGACCCAGTACTTC. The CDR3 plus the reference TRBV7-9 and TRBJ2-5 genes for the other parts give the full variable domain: DTGVSQNPRHKITKRGQNVTFRCDPISEHNRLYWYRQTLGQGPEFLTYFQNEAQLEKSRLLSDRFSAERPKGSFSTLEIQRTEQGDSAMYLCASSGDGQETQYFGPGTRLLVL.